This TCR beta chain emerged from a study of cytomegalovirus exposure and HLA in healthy donors. In its sample, this clone was seen many times. Researchers ran the PCR with 60 Vbeta and 13 Jbeta primers. The table came from immunoSEQ multiplex PCR; TCRdb's copy has only in-frame clones and leaves some out. This sample carries more than 50,000 clones, about 70% of them seen once, and the ten largest clones take approximately 19%. Sequencing input: PBMCs. This receptor was identified in a woman between 55 and 75 years old in good health and CMV-seropositive.

The CDR3 loop reads CASSQEWGAGANVLTF. The CDR3 DNA sequence: TGCGCCAGCAGCCAAGAATGGGGGGCTGGGGCCAACGTCCTGACTTTC. This chain links TRBV4-3 with TRBJ2-6; D may be TRBD2 (6 bases). The CDR3 extends over 16 amino acids. Germline loops: CDR1 LGHNA, CDR2 YSLEER. The germline V and J ends were trimmed by 0 bases and 2 bases, with 8 bases remaining between them.